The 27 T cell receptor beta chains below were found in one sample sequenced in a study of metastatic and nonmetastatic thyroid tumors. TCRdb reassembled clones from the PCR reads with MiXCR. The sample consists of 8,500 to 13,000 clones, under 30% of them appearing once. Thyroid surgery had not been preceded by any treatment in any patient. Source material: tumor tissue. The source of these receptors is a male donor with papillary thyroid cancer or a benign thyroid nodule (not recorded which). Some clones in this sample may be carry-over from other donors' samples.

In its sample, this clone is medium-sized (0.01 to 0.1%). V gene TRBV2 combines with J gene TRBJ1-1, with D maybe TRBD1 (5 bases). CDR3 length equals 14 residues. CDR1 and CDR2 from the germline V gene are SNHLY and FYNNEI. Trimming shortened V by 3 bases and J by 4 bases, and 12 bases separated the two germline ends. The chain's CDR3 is CASSEVGAFTEAFF. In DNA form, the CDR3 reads TGTGCCAGCAGTGAGGTAGGGGCTTTCACTGAAGCTTTCTTT.

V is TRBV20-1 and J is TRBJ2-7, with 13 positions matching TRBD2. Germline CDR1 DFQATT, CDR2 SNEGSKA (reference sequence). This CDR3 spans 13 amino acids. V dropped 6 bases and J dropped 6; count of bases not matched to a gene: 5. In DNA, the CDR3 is TGCAGTGCCGGACTAGCGGGAGAGGTCGAGCAGTACTTC. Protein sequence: CSAGLAGEVEQYF.

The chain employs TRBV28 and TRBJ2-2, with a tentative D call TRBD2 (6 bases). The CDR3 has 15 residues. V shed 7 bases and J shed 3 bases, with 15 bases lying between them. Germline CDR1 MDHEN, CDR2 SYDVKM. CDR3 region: CASTLAGFDTGELFF. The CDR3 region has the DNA TGTGCCAGCACTTTGGCGGGGTTCGACACCGGGGAGCTGTTTTTT.

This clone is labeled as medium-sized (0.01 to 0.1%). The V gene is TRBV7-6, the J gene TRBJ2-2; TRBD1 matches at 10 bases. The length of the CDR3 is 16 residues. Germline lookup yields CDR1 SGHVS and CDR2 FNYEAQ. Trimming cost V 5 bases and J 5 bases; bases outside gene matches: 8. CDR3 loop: CASSPRQGAWTGELFF. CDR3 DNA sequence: TGTGCCAGCAGCCCCAGACAGGGGGCATGGACCGGGGAGCTGTTTTTT. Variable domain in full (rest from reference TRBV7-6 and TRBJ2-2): GAGVSQSPRYKVTKRGQDVALRCDPISGHVSLYWYRQALGQGPEFLTYFNYEAQQDKSGLPNDRFSAERPEGSISTLTIQRTEQRDSAMYRCASSPRQGAWTGELFFGEGSRLTVL.

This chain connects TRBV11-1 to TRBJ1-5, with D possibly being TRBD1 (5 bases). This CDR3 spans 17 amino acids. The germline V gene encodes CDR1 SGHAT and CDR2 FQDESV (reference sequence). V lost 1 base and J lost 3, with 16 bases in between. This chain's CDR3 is CASSLGRGGAFNQPQHF. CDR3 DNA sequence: TGTGCCAGCAGCTTAGGCCGGGGAGGGGCTTTCAATCAGCCCCAGCATTTT.

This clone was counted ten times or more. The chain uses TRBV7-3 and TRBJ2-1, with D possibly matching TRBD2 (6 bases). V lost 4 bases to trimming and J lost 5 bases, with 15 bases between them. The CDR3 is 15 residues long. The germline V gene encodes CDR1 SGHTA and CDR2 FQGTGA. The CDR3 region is CASSSGLGGHNEQFF. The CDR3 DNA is TGTGCCAGCAGCTCGGGACTGGGGGGACACAATGAGCAGTTCTTC.

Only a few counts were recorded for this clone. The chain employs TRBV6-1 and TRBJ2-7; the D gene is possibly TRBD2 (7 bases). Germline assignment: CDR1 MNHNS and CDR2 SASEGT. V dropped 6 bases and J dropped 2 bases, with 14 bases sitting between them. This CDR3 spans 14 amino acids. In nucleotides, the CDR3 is TGTGCCAGCAGACACGGGGGGCTGACCTACGAGCAGTACTTC. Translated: CASRHGGLTYEQYF.

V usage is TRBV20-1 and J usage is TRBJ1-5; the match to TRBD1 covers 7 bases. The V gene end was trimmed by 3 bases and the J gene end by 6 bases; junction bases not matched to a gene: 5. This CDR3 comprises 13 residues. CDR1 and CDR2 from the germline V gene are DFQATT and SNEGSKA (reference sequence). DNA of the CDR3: TGCAGTGCTAGTTGGGACAGTATTCAGCCCCAGCATTTT. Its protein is CSASWDSIQPQHF.

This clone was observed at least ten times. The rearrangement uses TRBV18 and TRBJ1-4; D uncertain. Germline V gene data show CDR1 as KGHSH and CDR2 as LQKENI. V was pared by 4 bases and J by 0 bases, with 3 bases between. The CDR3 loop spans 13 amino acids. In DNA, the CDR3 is TGTGCCAGCTCACGCGCAACTAATGAAAAACTGTTTTTT. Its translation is CASSRATNEKLFF.

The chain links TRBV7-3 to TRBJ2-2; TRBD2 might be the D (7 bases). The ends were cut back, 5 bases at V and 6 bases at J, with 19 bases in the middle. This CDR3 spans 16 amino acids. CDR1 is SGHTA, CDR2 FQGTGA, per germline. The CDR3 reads CASSTMAGAVAGELFF. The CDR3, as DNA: TGTGCCAGCAGCACCATGGCGGGGGCGGTCGCCGGGGAGCTGTTTTTT.

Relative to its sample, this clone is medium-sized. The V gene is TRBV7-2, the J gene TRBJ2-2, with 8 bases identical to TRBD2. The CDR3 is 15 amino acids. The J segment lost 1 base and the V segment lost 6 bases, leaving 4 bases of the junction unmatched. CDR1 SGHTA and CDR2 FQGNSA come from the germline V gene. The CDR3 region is CASRTSGRNTGELFF. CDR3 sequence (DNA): TGTGCCAGCAGAACTAGCGGTCGGAACACCGGGGAGCTGTTTTTT.

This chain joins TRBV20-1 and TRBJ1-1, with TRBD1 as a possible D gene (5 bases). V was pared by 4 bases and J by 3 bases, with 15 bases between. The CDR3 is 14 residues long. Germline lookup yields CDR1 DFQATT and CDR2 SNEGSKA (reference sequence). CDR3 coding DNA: TGCAGTGCTACCCTTGGGGTGGGGGACACTGAAGCTTTCTTT. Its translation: CSATLGVGDTEAFF.

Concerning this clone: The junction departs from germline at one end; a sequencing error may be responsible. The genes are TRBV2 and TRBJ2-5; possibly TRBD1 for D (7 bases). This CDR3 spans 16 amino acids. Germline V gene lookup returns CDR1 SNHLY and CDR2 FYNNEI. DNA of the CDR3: TGTGCCAGCATTTCCAGGAGGGACAGTGGACAAGAGACCCCGTACTTC. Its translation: CASISRRDSGQETPYF. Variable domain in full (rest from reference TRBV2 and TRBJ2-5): EPEVTQTPSHQVTQMGQEVILRCVPISNHLYFYWYRQILGQKVEFLVSFYNNEISEKSEIFDDQFSVERPDGSNFTLKIRSTKLEDSAMYFCASISRRDSGQETPYFGPGTRLLVL.

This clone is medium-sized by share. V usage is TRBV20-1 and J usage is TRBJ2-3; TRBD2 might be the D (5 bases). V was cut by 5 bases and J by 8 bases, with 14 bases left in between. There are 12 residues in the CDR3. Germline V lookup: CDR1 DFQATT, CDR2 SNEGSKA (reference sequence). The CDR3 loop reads CSAVLNEGTQYF. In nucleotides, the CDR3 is TGCAGTGCTGTCTTAAACGAGGGTACGCAGTATTTT.

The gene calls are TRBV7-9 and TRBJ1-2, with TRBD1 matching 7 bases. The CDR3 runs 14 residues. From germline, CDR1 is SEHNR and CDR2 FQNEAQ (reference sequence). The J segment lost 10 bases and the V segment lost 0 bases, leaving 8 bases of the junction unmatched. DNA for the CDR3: TGTGCCAGCAGCTTAGCGACAGGGTTTGGTGACTACACCTTC. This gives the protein CASSLATGFGDYTF.

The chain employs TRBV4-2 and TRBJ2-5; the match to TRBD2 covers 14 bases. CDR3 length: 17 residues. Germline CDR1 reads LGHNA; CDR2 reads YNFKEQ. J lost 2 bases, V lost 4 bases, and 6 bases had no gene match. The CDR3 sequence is CASSRGTSGRTQETQYF. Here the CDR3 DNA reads TGTGCCAGCAGCCGCGGGACTAGCGGGAGAACGCAAGAGACCCAGTACTTC.

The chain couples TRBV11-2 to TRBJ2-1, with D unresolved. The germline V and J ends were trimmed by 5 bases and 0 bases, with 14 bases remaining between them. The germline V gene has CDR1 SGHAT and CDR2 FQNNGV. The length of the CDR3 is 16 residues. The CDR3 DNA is TGTGCCAGCAGCCCCCCAGTGGCGTCCTCCTACAATGAGCAGTTCTTC. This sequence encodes CASSPPVASSYNEQFF.

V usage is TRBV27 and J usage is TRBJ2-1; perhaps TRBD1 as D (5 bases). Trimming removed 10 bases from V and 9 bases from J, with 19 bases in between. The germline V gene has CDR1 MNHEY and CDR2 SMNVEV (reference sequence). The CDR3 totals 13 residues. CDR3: CATRAREAGEQFF. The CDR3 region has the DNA TGTGCCACCAGGGCCAGAGAAGCAGGTGAGCAGTTCTTC.

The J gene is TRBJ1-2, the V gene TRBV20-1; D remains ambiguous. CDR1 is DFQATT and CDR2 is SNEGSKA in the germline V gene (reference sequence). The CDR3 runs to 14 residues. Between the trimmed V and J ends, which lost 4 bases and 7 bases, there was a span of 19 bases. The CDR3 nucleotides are TGCAGTGCTAAGAAACCGGTCGTCAGGCTTGGCTACACCTTC. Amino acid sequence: CSAKKPVVRLGYTF.

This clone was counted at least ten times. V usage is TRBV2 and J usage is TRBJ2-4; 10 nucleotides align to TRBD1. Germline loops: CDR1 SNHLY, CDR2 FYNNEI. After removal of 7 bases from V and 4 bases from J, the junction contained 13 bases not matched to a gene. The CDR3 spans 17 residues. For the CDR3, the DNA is TGTGCCAGCACCGGGACAAGACAGGGGGCCTTGAAAAACATTCAGTACTTC. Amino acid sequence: CASTGTRQGALKNIQYF.

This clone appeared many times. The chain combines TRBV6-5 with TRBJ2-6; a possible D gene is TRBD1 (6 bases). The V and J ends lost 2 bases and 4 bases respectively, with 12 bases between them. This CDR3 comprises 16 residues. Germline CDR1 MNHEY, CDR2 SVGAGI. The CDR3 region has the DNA TGTGCCAGCAGTTACACAACAGGGACAGGGGCCAACGTCCTGACTTTC. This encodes CASSYTTGTGANVLTF.

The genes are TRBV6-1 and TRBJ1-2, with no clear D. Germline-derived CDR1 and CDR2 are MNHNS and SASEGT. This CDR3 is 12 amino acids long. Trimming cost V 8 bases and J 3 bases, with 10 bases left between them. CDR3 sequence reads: CASPGVYYGYTF. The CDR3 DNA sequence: TGTGCCAGCCCCGGGGTCTACTATGGCTACACCTTC.

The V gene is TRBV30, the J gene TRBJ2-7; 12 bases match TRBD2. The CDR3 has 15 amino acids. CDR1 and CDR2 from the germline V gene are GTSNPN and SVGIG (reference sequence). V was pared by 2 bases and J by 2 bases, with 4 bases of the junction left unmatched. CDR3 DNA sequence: TGTGCCTGGAGTAGGGGACTAGCGGGCCCCTACGAGCAGTACTTC. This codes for CAWSRGLAGPYEQYF.

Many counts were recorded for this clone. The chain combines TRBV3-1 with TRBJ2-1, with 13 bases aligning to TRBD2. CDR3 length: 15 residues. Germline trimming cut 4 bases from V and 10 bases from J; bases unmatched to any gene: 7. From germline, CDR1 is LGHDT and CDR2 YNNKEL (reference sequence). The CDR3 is CASSPQGTSGTEQFF. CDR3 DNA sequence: TGTGCCAGCAGCCCCCAAGGGACTAGCGGGACGGAGCAGTTCTTC.

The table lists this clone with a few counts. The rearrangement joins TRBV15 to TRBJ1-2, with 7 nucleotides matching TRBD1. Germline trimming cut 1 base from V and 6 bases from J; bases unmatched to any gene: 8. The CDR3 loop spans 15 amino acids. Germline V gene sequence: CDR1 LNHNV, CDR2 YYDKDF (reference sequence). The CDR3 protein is CATSRVQTGENGYTF. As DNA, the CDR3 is TGTGCCACCAGCAGAGTGCAAACAGGGGAGAATGGCTACACCTTC.

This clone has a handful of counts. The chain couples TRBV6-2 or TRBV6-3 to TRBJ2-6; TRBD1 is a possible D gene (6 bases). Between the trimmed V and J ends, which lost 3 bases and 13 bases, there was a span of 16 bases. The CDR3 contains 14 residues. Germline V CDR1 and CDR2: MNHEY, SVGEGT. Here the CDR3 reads CASSYRQASEVLTF. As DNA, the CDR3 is TGTGCCAGCAGTTATCGACAGGCCTCGGAGGTCCTGACTTTC.

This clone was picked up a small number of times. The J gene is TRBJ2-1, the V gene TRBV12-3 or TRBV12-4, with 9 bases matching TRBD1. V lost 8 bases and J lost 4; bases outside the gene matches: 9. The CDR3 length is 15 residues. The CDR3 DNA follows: TGTGCCAGCTCACGGTACGGACAGGGGTACAATGAGCAGTTCTTC. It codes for CASSRYGQGYNEQFF.